The next 24 T cell receptor beta chains were all read from a single sample in a study of OX40 agonist ivuxolimab in advanced cancers. The method was immunoSEQ multiplex PCR; TCRdb's version includes in-frame clones alone and lacks a portion of them. Counted here are approximately 82,000 clones, approximately 87% occurring once; the ten biggest clones make up approximately 0.9%. The sequencing here drew on CD4+ or CD8+ T cells sorted from blood, taken in a trial of the OX40 agonist ivuxolimab. The receptors shown here come from an adult with an advanced solid tumor such as melanoma, head and neck, liver or kidney cancer.

The CDR3 spells CATSRENFQGLPLHF. Here the CDR3 DNA reads TGTGCCACCAGCAGAGAGAACTTCCAAGGGTTACCCCTCCACTTT. The V call is TRBV15, the J call TRBJ1-6; D unresolved. The V end was cut by 0 bases, the J end by 12 bases, with 15 bases between. The CDR3 sequence is 15 residues long. The germline CDR1 and CDR2 sequences are LNHNV and YYDKDF (reference sequence). The complete variable domain, with remaining parts taken from reference TRBV15 and TRBJ1-6, reads DAMVIQNPRYQVTQFGKPVTLSCSQTLNHNVMYWYQQKSSQAPKLLFHYYDKDFNNEADTPDNFQSRRPNTSFCFLDIRSPGLGDTAMYLCATSRENFQGLPLHFGNGTRLTVT.

This clone has just one count. The gene calls are TRBV4-3 and TRBJ2-7, with a tentative D call TRBD2 (5 bases). CDR1 is LGHNA and CDR2 is YSLEER in the germline V gene. Between the trimmed V and J ends, which lost 0 bases and 3 bases, there was a span of 21 bases. The CDR3 totals 18 residues. The CDR3 DNA follows: TGCGCCAGCAGCCAAGAGTGGCCCGGGCGGGCGGGTAACTACGAGCAGTACTTC. Translation gives CASSQEWPGRAGNYEQYF.

This chain links TRBV5-8 with TRBJ2-7; the D gene is possibly TRBD2 (5 bases). Trimming stripped 1 base from V and 6 bases from J, with 20 bases between. The CDR3 is 16 residues long. CDR1 is SGHTS and CDR2 is YDEGEE in the germline V gene. The CDR3 DNA reads TGTGCCAGCAGCTTGCATCCGGGGTTCGGTTATCGCGAGCAGTACTTC. It encodes CASSLHPGFGYREQYF.

The rearrangement joins TRBV5-1 to TRBJ1-1, with TRBD1 identical over 8 bases. The V segment lost 4 bases and the J segment 1 base; nucleotides outside the gene matches: 3. This CDR3 region has 14 residues. Per germline, CDR1 SGHRS and CDR2 YFSETQ. CDR3 amino acids: CASSGDRQNTEAFF. The CDR3 nucleotides read TGCGCCAGCAGCGGGGACAGGCAGAACACTGAAGCTTTCTTT.

The chain is built from TRBV5-1 and TRBJ1-4; no definite D call. Trimming left V 5 bases short and J 5 bases short, with 16 bases between. The CDR3 is made up of 15 amino acids. In germline, CDR1 is SGHRS, CDR2 YFSETQ. CDR3 in DNA: TGCGCCAGCAGGACTACCGCGGAACTAAATGAAAAACTGTTTTTT. Its protein is CASRTTAELNEKLFF.

V is TRBV7-9 and J is TRBJ1-1; D unclear. V lost 1 base and J lost 1, with 4 bases in between. Per germline, CDR1 SEHNR and CDR2 FQNEAQ (reference sequence). The CDR3 covers 13 residues. The CDR3 DNA is TGTGCCAGCAGCTTAGGGTCGAACACTGAAGCTTTCTTT. Translating gives CASSLGSNTEAFF.

This clone occurred a few times. The gene calls are TRBV11-1 and TRBJ2-5; 10 positions agree with TRBD2. Germline-derived CDR1 and CDR2 are SGHAT and FQDESV (reference sequence). The CDR3 is 17 amino acids. V lost 0 bases, J lost 5 bases, and 9 bases stayed unmatched. The CDR3 DNA reads TGTGCCAGCAGCTTAGCCAGTGGTAGCGGGGGGCCGGAGACCCAGTACTTC. Amino acid sequence: CASSLASGSGGPETQYF.

This chain joins TRBV7-6 and TRBJ2-7; D is undetermined. Trimming took 1 base from V and 6 from J, leaving 10 bases between them. This CDR3 is 13 amino acids long. In germline, CDR1 is SGHVS, CDR2 FNYEAQ. Written as DNA, the CDR3 is TGTGCCAGCAGCTTAGACAGTACCACCGAGCAGTACTTC. The encoded protein is CASSLDSTTEQYF.

The chain has TRBV7-2 and TRBJ1-6; D remains ambiguous. V lost 6 bases and J lost 16, with 19 bases in between. The length of the CDR3 is 13 residues. CDR1 and CDR2 from the germline V gene are SGHTA and FQGNSA. CDR3 sequence: CASSFNFASTLHF. The CDR3 DNA reads as TGTGCCAGCAGTTTCAATTTTGCTTCTACACTCCACTTT.

The V and J genes are TRBV7-9 and TRBJ1-2; 10 nucleotides match TRBD1. The CDR3 loop spans 13 amino acids. CDR1 SEHNR and CDR2 FQNEAQ come from the germline V gene (reference sequence). V lost 8 bases, J lost 8 bases, and 8 bases stayed unmatched. The CDR3 DNA is TGTGCCAGCGGGGACAGGGGCAATCAGGGCTACACCTTC. Protein product: CASGDRGNQGYTF.

The chain employs TRBV4-1 and TRBJ1-2; D is perhaps TRBD1 (6 bases). Trimming removed 4 bases at V and 5 bases at J, with 20 bases between. The CDR3 runs 16 residues. Per the germline V gene, CDR1 is MGHRA and CDR2 is YSYEKL. The CDR3 nucleotides read TGCGCCAGCAGCCTAGACGGGGACGGACAGAGTTATGGCTACACCTTC. Translation gives CASSLDGDGQSYGYTF.

The V gene is TRBV2, the J gene TRBJ2-5; 12 nucleotides align to TRBD2. The CDR3 is 17 amino acids. With 1 base clipped from V and 9 bases from J, the junction kept 12 bases outside the gene matches. CDR1 and CDR2 (germline): SNHLY, FYNNEI. CDR3 sequence (DNA): TGTGCCAGCAGTGAAGGCCTAGCGGGGGGGACGGGTGAGGCCCAGTACTTC. It yields the protein CASSEGLAGGTGEAQYF.

The chain employs TRBV30 and TRBJ1-2; 7 bases align to TRBD1. Germline lookup yields CDR1 GTSNPN and CDR2 SVGIG (reference sequence). The CDR3 is made up of 16 amino acids. V lost 2 bases and J lost 1; bases outside the gene matches: 10. CDR3 bases: TGTGCCTGGAGTCCCAAGGAGGGACAGTTTAACTATGGCTACACCTTC. Translation gives CAWSPKEGQFNYGYTF.

The rearrangement joins TRBV30 to TRBJ1-5; a weak D match, TRBD1 (5 bases). Germline loops: CDR1 GTSNPN, CDR2 SVGIG (reference sequence). CDR3 length: 16 residues. V dropped 2 bases and J dropped 3 bases, with 17 bases sitting between them. This CDR3 reads CAWSPGQRVYNQPQHF. The CDR3 nucleotides are TGTGCCTGGAGTCCGGGGCAGCGGGTTTACAATCAGCCCCAGCATTTT.

The chain carries TRBV7-2 and TRBJ1-2; D might be TRBD1 (6 bases). Deletions cut 0 bases from V and 12 bases from J, with 17 bases between. CDR3 length: 14 amino acids. Per germline, CDR1 SGHTA and CDR2 FQGNSA. The DNA for the CDR3 is TGTGCCAGCAGCTTAGCACCTCCCTGGACAGAGGACACCTTC. The encoded protein is CASSLAPPWTEDTF.

V usage is TRBV30 and J usage is TRBJ2-3; D is ambiguous. The CDR3 has 13 amino acids. The germline gives CDR1 GTSNPN, CDR2 SVGIG (reference sequence). Trimming shortened V by 3 bases and J by 5 bases, and 12 bases separated the two germline ends. Here the CDR3 reads CAWRGWVGDTQYF. The CDR3 DNA reads TGTGCCTGGAGAGGGTGGGTCGGAGATACGCAGTATTTT.

The chain couples TRBV10-3 to TRBJ1-1, with 8 bases that match TRBD1. The junction had 13 bases not matched to a gene; V was cut back by 8 bases and J by 5 bases. Per germline, CDR1 ENHRY and CDR2 SYGVKD. The CDR3 runs 15 residues. The CDR3 loop is CAIQAGQEKGTEAFF. The CDR3 DNA is TGTGCCATCCAGGCGGGACAGGAAAAGGGGACTGAAGCTTTCTTT.

The genes are TRBV6-5 and TRBJ2-5, with D tentatively TRBD1 (6 bases). Germline V gene sequence: CDR1 MNHEY, CDR2 SVGAGI. This CDR3 contains 15 residues. Trimming took off 8 bases at V and 2 bases at J, with 18 bases between the two ends. The CDR3: CASLPRGYTQETQYF. As DNA, the CDR3 is TGTGCCAGCCTCCCGAGGGGGTACACTCAAGAGACCCAGTACTTC.

The rearrangement links TRBV4-3 to TRBJ1-6; D may be TRBD1 (5 bases). The CDR3 covers 14 residues. Germline CDR1 and CDR2: LGHNA and YSLEER. V dropped 3 bases and J dropped 8 bases, with 11 bases sitting between them. The CDR3 DNA sequence: TGCGCCAGCAGCCAGGCAGGGCCGGATTCACCCCTCCACTTT. It codes for CASSQAGPDSPLHF.

The rearrangement joins TRBV10-3 to TRBJ2-1; D unclear. Trimming stripped 3 bases from V and 0 bases from J, with 9 bases between. Germline lookup yields CDR1 ENHRY and CDR2 SYGVKD. This CDR3 has 15 residues. The CDR3 DNA is TGTGCCATCAGTGACCCCAGCGACTCCTACAATGAGCAGTTCTTC. Amino acid sequence: CAISDPSDSYNEQFF.

In DNA, the CDR3 is TGTGCCAGCAGTGAACGGATGAAGGAGAGCTACACCTTC. Amino acid sequence: CASSERMKESYTF. V gene TRBV25-1 combines with J gene TRBJ1-2; D remains ambiguous. Trimming removed 2 bases at V and 9 bases at J, with 13 bases between. This CDR3 has 13 amino acids. Germline V gene data show CDR1 as MGHDK and CDR2 as SYGVNS.

The genes are TRBV7-2 and TRBJ2-4; D is unresolved. V shed 4 bases and J shed 1 base, with 11 bases lying between them. Germline lookup yields CDR1 SGHTA and CDR2 FQGNSA. CDR3 length: 15 amino acids. The CDR3, as DNA: TGTGCCAGCAGCTACACTCCAACCGCCAAAAACATTCAGTACTTC. Translating gives CASSYTPTAKNIQYF.

A single count supports this clone. The chain recombines TRBV4-2 with TRBJ1-1; D gene unclear. The germline CDR1 and CDR2 sequences are LGHNA and YNFKEQ. The germline V and J ends were trimmed by 4 bases and 4 bases, with 19 bases remaining between them. The CDR3 consists of 16 residues. The CDR3 spells CASSLRFVGSPTEAFF. The CDR3 DNA is TGTGCCAGCAGCCTTCGTTTTGTGGGGTCCCCCACTGAAGCTTTCTTT.

The chain employs TRBV7-2 and TRBJ1-4, with unresolved D. CDR1 is SGHTA, CDR2 FQGNSA, per germline. The CDR3 has 16 amino acids. The germline V and J ends were trimmed by 5 bases and 5 bases, with 18 bases remaining between them. The CDR3, as DNA: TGTGCCAGCAGCCCCCCCGAGGTGGGCTCGAATGAAAAACTGTTTTTT. The encoded protein is CASSPPEVGSNEKLFF.